A selection of T cell receptor beta chains follows, all from one sample in a study of siplizumab effects on memory and regulatory T cells. The table came from immunoSEQ multiplex PCR; TCRdb's copy has only in-frame clones and leaves some out. The sample contains roughly 120,000 clones, 90% to 95% of which appear only once. The sequenced sample was non-Treg CD4+ T cells sorted from blood. The origin of the receptors is a human donor in good health. Each CDR3 is given with its conserved first and last residue. The D gene is left open where the match is weak. Some rows mark clone size as missing; the rest say once, few, many or name a class of expanded clone.

>.|TRBV9|TRBJ2-7|once
CASSVGYEQYF
TGTGCCAGCAGCGTAGGCTACGAGCAGTACTTC
>.|TRBV6-5|TRBJ1-2|.
CASSYSVAESYGYTF
TGTGCCAGCAGTTACTCGGTCGCGGAAAGCTATGGCTACACCTTC
>.|TRBV27|TRBJ1-3|.
CASSLLASPGNTIYF
TGTGCCAGCAGTTTATTAGCCAGTCCCGGCAACACCATATATTTT
>.|TRBV9|TRBJ2-7|.
CASSVGRFSYEQYF
TGTGCCAGCAGCGTAGGAAGGTTTTCCTACGAGCAGTACTTC
>TRBD1|TRBV6-6|TRBJ2-7|.
CASSLTGVEQYF
TGTGCCAGCAGTCTTACAGGGGTTGAGCAGTACTTC
>.|TRBV10-3|TRBJ1-1|.
CAIVGDTEAFF
TGTGCCATCGTCGGAGACACTGAAGCTTTCTTT
>TRBD2|TRBV2|TRBJ2-1|.
CASTVSGGALNEQFF
TGTGCCAGCACCGTCAGCGGGGGGGCCCTCAATGAGCAGTTCTTC
>.|TRBV5-1|TRBJ2-2|.
CASSFTGTMGTGELFF
TGCGCCAGCAGCTTCACAGGGACTATGGGTACCGGGGAGCTGTTTTTT
>TRBD2|TRBV7-9|TRBJ2-1|.
CASSLAELWLAGDEQFF
TGTGCCAGCAGCTTAGCCGAGTTGTGGCTAGCGGGAGATGAGCAGTTCTTC
>.|TRBV7-6|TRBJ1-1|.
CASSLAGQLGKGNTKGNTEAFF
TGTGCCAGCAGCTTAGCGGGGCAGTTGGGTAAAGGGAACACTAAAGGGAACACTGAAGCTTTCTTT
>TRBD2|TRBV27|TRBJ2-7|.
CASGRITSGTPYEQYF
TGTGCCAGTGGGAGGATTACTAGCGGGACCCCCTACGAGCAGTACTTC
>TRBD1|TRBV29-1|TRBJ2-1|.
CSVALRTGGGEQFF
TGCAGCGTTGCGCTGAGGACAGGGGGTGGTGAGCAGTTCTTC
>.|TRBV4-1|TRBJ1-2|.
CASSQGAGTYGYTF
TGCGCCAGCAGCCAAGGAGCCGGCACTTATGGCTACACCTTC
>TRBD1|TRBV4-1|TRBJ2-2|.
CASSQDPRGTGLNTGELFF
TGCGCCAGCAGCCAAGATCCACGAGGGACAGGGCTGAACACCGGGGAGCTGTTTTTT
>TRBD1|TRBV19|TRBJ2-1|.
CASSPIDRGKYNEQFF
TGTGCCAGTAGCCCTATTGACAGGGGAAAATACAATGAGCAGTTCTTC